Listed here is a single TCR beta chain. Antigen specificity is unknown. The study recruited healthy Caucasian donors from Russia who were aged about 6 to 95. Extractions gave at least 5.5 micrograms of total RNA per sample. The sample is drawn from a study of blood T cells in healthy people across ages. The wider study: Roughly one uniquely barcoded beta molecule per two T cells was captured.

V lost 1 base and J 0 bases, leaving 9 bases between the germline ends. The CDR3 sequence is 15 residues long. From germline, CDR1 is SGHVS and CDR2 FNYEAQ. Through a sample-barcoded 5' primer and a J-beta primer mix, a second PCR was run for about 7 to 12 cycles. TCRdb itself ran the 5' RACE reads through MiXCR, one entry per CDR3 protein. The sample holds about 1.5 million distinct CDR3 sequences, 40% to 45% seen once. General study findings and limits: Older age went with lower TCR beta diversity per million T cells, in a roughly linear way.

Sequenced material: blood. The source of this sequence is a woman aged 18-30 years in good health. The chain joins TRBV7-6 to TRBJ1-1; D might be TRBD1 (6 bases). Here the CDR3 DNA reads TGTGCCAGCAGCTTAGACGGGACATTGAACACTGAAGCTTTCTTT. Amino acids: CASSLDGTLNTEAFF.